This T cell receptor (beta chain) was recorded in a study of vaccination effects on CD4 cells after COVID-19. Points from the study as a whole: Cross-reactivity toward common cold coronaviruses was confined to only 1 of 255 vaccine-induced clones in healthy vaccinees.

Concerning this clone: What it binds is unknown.

TCRdb's table, derived via immunoSEQ multiplex PCR, lists solely in-frame clones and lacks some. The sample comprises some 68,000 clones, around 80% of which are singletons, and 9% to 15% rests with the top ten. In germline, CDR1 is SGHTA, CDR2 FQGNSA. The CDR3 spans 15 residues. The V end was cut by 1 base, the J end by 5 bases, with 14 bases between. Before any sequencing was done, the ViraFEST assay used viral peptide pools to expand antigen-specific CD4+ T cells. Cells that had been cultured for 10 days were the source of isolated CD4+ T cells. Vaccine recipients lacked prior SARS-CoV-2 infection and had negative nucleocapsid antibodies. IL-2 at 9.5 to 10 IU/ml and peptides at around 9.1 ug/ml were added to cultured PBMC, around 2.2 million per well.

The input for sequencing was CD4+ T cells from PBMCs cultured with SARS-CoV-2 spike peptides, taken before COVID-19 vaccination. The source is a human donor who received a COVID-19 vaccine. This rearrangement joins TRBV7-2 to TRBJ1-2, with D possibly matching TRBD1 (5 bases). This CDR3 is CASSLGGGERYGYTF. CDR3 DNA: TGTGCCAGCAGCTTAGGGGGAGGGGAGAGGTATGGCTACACCTTC.